The 32 T cell receptor beta chains below were found in one sample sequenced in a study of OX40 agonist ivuxolimab in advanced cancers. Produced via immunoSEQ multiplex PCR; TCRdb's table is partial and in-frame only. The profile shows approximately 120,000 clones, approximately 90% of them singletons. The sample in question was CD4+ or CD8+ T cells sorted from blood, obtained in a trial of the OX40 agonist ivuxolimab. These TCRs come from an adult with an advanced solid tumor such as melanoma, head and neck, liver or kidney cancer.

Only one count was recorded for this clone. The J gene is TRBJ2-7, the V gene TRBV7-3, with TRBD1 identical over 7 bases. Germline CDR1 reads SGHTA; CDR2 reads FQGTGA. This CDR3 is built from 15 residues. The junction had 9 bases not matched to a gene; V was cut back by 2 bases and J by 5 bases. CDR3 in DNA: TGTGCCAGCAGCTTAGCAACAGGGGTTTCCCACGAGCAGTACTTC. Translation gives CASSLATGVSHEQYF. Supplemented by reference TRBV7-3 and TRBJ2-7, the full variable domain reads GAGVSQTPSNKVTEKGKYVELRCDPISGHTALYWYRQSLGQGPEFLIYFQGTGAADDSGLPNDRFFAVRPEGSVSTLKIQRTERGDSAVYLCASSLATGVSHEQYFGPGTRLTVT.

V is TRBV6-6 and J is TRBJ2-7; no clear D gene. The CDR3 length is 12 residues. Per germline, CDR1 MNHNY and CDR2 SVGAGI (reference sequence). The V and J ends lost 10 bases and 2 bases respectively, with 12 bases between them. The CDR3 region is CATADGAYEQYF. As DNA, the CDR3 is TGTGCCACCGCGGACGGTGCCTACGAGCAGTACTTC.

The chain employs TRBV7-3 and TRBJ1-5; no clear D. Germline V gives CDR1 SGHTA, CDR2 FQGTGA. The V end lost 2 bases, the J end lost 6 bases, and 14 bases lay between the germline ends. This CDR3 spans 15 amino acids. The CDR3 loop reads CASSLDGGGGQPQHF. For the CDR3, the DNA is TGTGCCAGCAGCTTAGACGGAGGAGGAGGTCAGCCCCAGCATTTT.

The chain joins TRBV28 to TRBJ2-2, with D perhaps matching TRBD2 (5 bases). CDR1 is MDHEN and CDR2 is SYDVKM in the germline V gene. V lost 9 bases and J 0 bases, leaving 20 bases between the germline ends. This CDR3 is built from 17 residues. In DNA form, the CDR3 reads TGTGCCAGTTTGTCCTACCGGGAACCTTCGAACACCGGGGAGCTGTTTTTT. Translation: CASLSYREPSNTGELFF.

V gene TRBV5-6 combines with J gene TRBJ1-1; weak D call: TRBD1 (5 bases). CDR1 SGHDT and CDR2 YYEEEE come from the germline V gene. Trimming shortened V by 3 bases and J by 0 bases, and 9 bases separated the two germline ends. The CDR3 sequence is 14 residues long. CDR3 sequence (DNA): TGTGCCAGCAGCTCGGACAATGTGAACACTGAAGCTTTCTTT. Its protein product is CASSSDNVNTEAFF.

The chain couples TRBV27 to TRBJ2-7; TRBD1 aligns across 7 bases. Germline-derived CDR1 and CDR2 are MNHEY and SMNVEV (reference sequence). The CDR3 consists of 14 residues. V trimming: 8 bases; J trimming: 4 bases; junction bases outside the gene matches: 11. This CDR3 reads CASARQGNPYEQYF. The CDR3 DNA follows: TGTGCCAGCGCCAGACAGGGAAATCCTTACGAGCAGTACTTC.

The chain joins TRBV28 to TRBJ2-1; D is undetermined. V was cut by 5 bases and J by 8 bases, with 7 bases left in between. The length of the CDR3 is 11 residues. Germline CDR1 is MDHEN and CDR2 is SYDVKM. The CDR3: CASSPQDEQFF. The CDR3 region has the DNA TGTGCCAGCAGTCCCCAGGATGAGCAGTTCTTC.

The rearrangement uses TRBV19 and TRBJ2-5; 8 positions match TRBD1. This CDR3 is built from 17 residues. J was trimmed by 4 bases and V by 3 bases; bases with no gene match: 13. Germline loops: CDR1 LNHDA, CDR2 SQIVND (reference sequence). The DNA of the CDR3 is TGTGCCAGTAGTATTGGCCCCCTCCCCAGGGGGCGAGAGACCCAGTACTTC. Translation gives CASSIGPLPRGRETQYF.

This rearrangement joins TRBV5-1 to TRBJ2-2; the D is unclear. The CDR3 runs to 15 residues. Trimming stripped 0 bases from V and 4 bases from J, with 10 bases between. Germline CDR1 and CDR2: SGHRS and YFSETQ. For the CDR3, the DNA is TGCGCCAGCAGCTTGGATCTTAGGGCCACCGGGGAGCTGTTTTTT. Protein: CASSLDLRATGELFF. Complete variable domain (other parts from reference TRBV5-1 and TRBJ2-2): KAGVTQTPRYLIKTRGQQVTLSCSPISGHRSVSWYQQTPGQGLQFLFEYFSETQRNKGNFPGRFSGRQFSNSRSEMNVSTLELGDSALYLCASSLDLRATGELFFGEGSRLTVL.

The rearrangement joins TRBV29-1 to TRBJ2-1; D ambiguous. CDR1 and CDR2 (germline): SQVTM, ANQGSEA. Trimming took off 0 bases at V and 7 bases at J, with 13 bases between the two ends. CDR3 length: 14 residues. The CDR3 DNA reads as TGCAGCGTTGAAGACCCGACGGGTTGGAATGAGCAGTTCTTC. As protein: CSVEDPTGWNEQFF.

The V call is TRBV28, the J call TRBJ1-4; the D is unclear. The germline gives CDR1 MDHEN, CDR2 SYDVKM. This CDR3 has 16 amino acids. Trimming removed 5 bases from V and 7 bases from J, with 20 bases in between. CDR3 bases: TGTGCCAGCAGTCCATGGGTTGCGGGAATCGGTGAAAAACTGTTTTTT. Translation: CASSPWVAGIGEKLFF.

The chain couples TRBV11-2 to TRBJ2-1; 7 bases map to TRBD2. The CDR3 has 14 residues. Losses at the gene ends were 9 bases for V and 0 bases for J; bases not matched to a gene: 5. Germline CDR1 and CDR2: SGHAT and FQNNGV. CDR3 residues: CASLERGSYNEQFF. In nucleotides, the CDR3 is TGTGCCAGTTTAGAGCGGGGCTCCTACAATGAGCAGTTCTTC. Together with reference TRBV11-2 and TRBJ2-1, the CDR3 gives the full variable domain: EAGVAQSPRYKIIEKRQSVAFWCNPISGHATLYWYQQILGQGPKLLIQFQNNGVVDDSQLPKDRFSAERLKGVDSTLKIQPAKLEDSAVYLCASLERGSYNEQFFGPGTRLTVL.

This chain joins TRBV18 and TRBJ2-2; tentatively, D is TRBD2 (6 bases). V lost 8 bases, J lost 1 base, and 17 bases lay in between. Germline-derived CDR1 and CDR2 are KGHSH and LQKENI. The CDR3 loop spans 16 amino acids. As DNA, the CDR3 is TGTGCCAGCCCTCCCGAGGGTAGCGGGAACACCGGGGAGCTGTTTTTT. Translating gives CASPPEGSGNTGELFF.

The V and J genes are TRBV11-2 and TRBJ2-3; D uncertain. Trimming took 1 base from V and 2 from J, leaving 10 bases between them. The germline gives CDR1 SGHAT, CDR2 FQNNGV. CDR3 length: 15 residues. CDR3 sequence (DNA): TGTGCCAGCAGCTTAGTGTTAACGACCACAGATACGCAGTATTTT. Translated: CASSLVLTTTDTQYF.

This sequence joins TRBV7-2 and TRBJ1-1; 10 nucleotides line up with TRBD1. This CDR3 is 14 amino acids long. Germline assignment: CDR1 SGHTA and CDR2 FQGNSA. The J segment lost 6 bases and the V segment lost 6 bases, leaving 7 bases of the junction unmatched. This CDR3 reads CASSFGQGVSEAFF. In nucleotides, the CDR3 is TGTGCCAGCAGTTTCGGACAGGGGGTTTCTGAAGCTTTCTTT. Based on the CDR3 plus reference TRBV7-2 and TRBJ1-1, the full variable domain is GAGVSQSPSNKVTEKGKDVELRCDPISGHTALYWYRQSLGQGLEFLIYFQGNSAPDKSGLPSDRFSAERTGGSVSTLTIQRTQQEDSAVYLCASSFGQGVSEAFFGQGTRLTVV.

This clone has a single count. This sequence joins TRBV27 and TRBJ2-2, with 10 bases that match TRBD2. Looked up from germline, CDR1 is MNHEY and CDR2 is SMNVEV (reference sequence). V lost 4 bases and J lost 0; bases outside the gene matches: 11. CDR3 length equals 19 residues. CDR3: CASSSLRTSGAPNTGELFF. CDR3 bases: TGTGCCAGCAGTTCTCTTCGGACTAGCGGAGCTCCGAACACCGGGGAGCTGTTTTTT.

The chain joins TRBV5-1 to TRBJ1-2, with a possible D match to TRBD1 (5 bases). Germline CDR1 and CDR2: SGHRS and YFSETQ. The CDR3 is 13 amino acids. V was shortened by 4 bases and J by 5 bases, with 12 bases between the two germline ends. CDR3 region: CASSPGGSYGYTF. The DNA of the CDR3 is TGCGCCAGCAGCCCGGGGGGGTCATATGGCTACACCTTC.

The DNA of the CDR3 is TGTGCCAGCAGCCCGGACAGGGGGACTGCCACCGGGGAGCTGTTTTTT. This encodes CASSPDRGTATGELFF. This chain uses TRBV5-4 with TRBJ2-2; 10 bases map to TRBD1. Germline V lookup: CDR1 SGHNT, CDR2 YYREEE (reference sequence). This CDR3 is built from 16 residues. J gave up 4 bases and V 4 bases, and 7 bases lay outside the gene matches.

The chain combines TRBV7-2 with TRBJ1-3, with D possibly TRBD1 on 5 matching bases. Between the trimmed V and J ends, which lost 5 bases and 8 bases, there was a span of 13 bases. The CDR3 sequence is 13 residues long. Germline lookup yields CDR1 SGHTA and CDR2 FQGNSA. The CDR3: CASSADGGYTIYF. The CDR3 bases are TGTGCCAGCAGCGCAGACGGGGGTTACACCATATATTTT.

The genes are TRBV27 and TRBJ2-2; D is perhaps TRBD2 (5 bases). The CDR3 loop spans 13 amino acids. V shed 7 bases and J shed 4 bases, with 10 bases lying between them. Germline V CDR1 and CDR2: MNHEY, SMNVEV (reference sequence). The CDR3 sequence: CASTYRGTGELFF. The DNA for the CDR3 is TGTGCCAGCACCTATCGGGGCACCGGGGAGCTGTTTTTT.

V and J are TRBV5-1 and TRBJ1-4, with 7 bases identical to TRBD1. The CDR3 spans 15 residues. The V gene end was trimmed by 3 bases and the J gene end by 5 bases; junction bases not matched to a gene: 7. From germline, CDR1 is SGHRS and CDR2 YFSETQ. The CDR3 coding sequence is TGCGCCAGCAGCTACGGACAGGCGAAGAATGAAAAACTGTTTTTT. Translated, it gives CASSYGQAKNEKLFF.

The chain carries TRBV7-8 and TRBJ1-3, with D uncertain. Trimming took 5 bases from V and 11 from J, leaving 22 bases between them. The CDR3 runs 15 residues. CDR1 is SGHVS, CDR2 FQNEAQ, per germline. CDR3 residues: CASSRLNGIRESIYF. The CDR3 DNA reads as TGTGCCAGCAGCCGGCTTAATGGGATTCGGGAGTCCATATATTTT.

CDR3 nucleotide sequence: TGTGCTAGTGCATCCGGGTTGGAGTACAATGAGCAGTTCTTC. Protein sequence: CASASGLEYNEQFF. The chain couples TRBV12-5 to TRBJ2-1; D gene uncertain. The CDR3 loop spans 14 amino acids. V was trimmed by 7 bases and J by 4 bases, leaving 14 bases between them. CDR1 and CDR2 (germline): LGHNT, FRNRAP.

V and J are TRBV5-1 and TRBJ2-2, with D maybe TRBD1 (5 bases). Trimming pared 0 bases from V and 4 bases from J, leaving 10 bases between. The germline gives CDR1 SGHRS, CDR2 YFSETQ. The CDR3 spans 15 residues. CDR3 in amino acids: CASSLDQGSTGELFF. In DNA form, the CDR3 reads TGCGCCAGCAGCTTGGACCAGGGATCCACCGGGGAGCTGTTTTTT.

V and J are TRBV14 and TRBJ2-5; D is possibly TRBD2 (5 bases). Near its end, the DNA agrees better with TRBJ2-7, so the J call may be wrong. Looked up from germline, CDR1 is SGHDN and CDR2 is FVKESK. This CDR3 contains 13 residues. The DNA of the CDR3 is TGTGCCAGCAGCCGAAGCGGCAGTAACGAGCAGTACTTC. Translation gives CASSRSGSNEQYF.

The chain carries TRBV4-2 and TRBJ2-3; D remains unclear. V gave up 0 bases and J gave up 2 bases, with 12 bases separating them. Germline assignment: CDR1 LGHNA and CDR2 YNFKEQ. This CDR3 is 16 amino acids long. CDR3 protein: CASSQEYSLPTDTQYF. CDR3 in DNA: TGTGCCAGCAGCCAAGAATATAGTCTTCCCACAGATACGCAGTATTTT.

The chain recombines TRBV11-2 with TRBJ2-7; tentatively, D is TRBD1 (6 bases). In germline, CDR1 is SGHAT, CDR2 FQNNGV. CDR3 length equals 14 residues. Trimming stripped 4 bases from V and 4 bases from J, with 14 bases between. The CDR3 nucleotides are TGTGCCAGCAGCTCAGGGGCGGCCCGATACGAGCAGTACTTC. The encoded protein is CASSSGAARYEQYF. Filled out from reference TRBV11-2 and TRBJ2-7, the complete variable domain reads EAGVAQSPRYKIIEKRQSVAFWCNPISGHATLYWYQQILGQGPKLLIQFQNNGVVDDSQLPKDRFSAERLKGVDSTLKIQPAKLEDSAVYLCASSSGAARYEQYFGPGTRLTVT.

The genes are TRBV7-2 and TRBJ2-7; 7 bases map to TRBD1. Trimming removed 5 bases from V and 6 bases from J; junction bases left unmatched: 10. Germline V gives CDR1 SGHTA, CDR2 FQGNSA. This CDR3 comprises 14 residues. DNA for the CDR3: TGTGCCAGCAGCCCGTCACAGGGGCCCTTCGAGCAGTACTTC. Its protein product is CASSPSQGPFEQYF.

This chain links TRBV6-5 with TRBJ1-2; D not resolved. The germline V and J ends were trimmed by 0 bases and 4 bases, with 15 bases remaining between them. The CDR3 is 16 amino acids. From germline, CDR1 is MNHEY and CDR2 SVGAGI. The CDR3 bases are TGTGCCAGCAGTTACTCGATAACAGTAGGCCCCTATGGCTACACCTTC. Translation gives CASSYSITVGPYGYTF.

The chain carries TRBV13 and TRBJ2-1; 11 nucleotides align to TRBD1. CDR3 size: 16 residues. The junction had 2 bases not matched to a gene; V was cut back by 4 bases and J by 0 bases. The germline CDR1 and CDR2 sequences are PRHDT and FYEKMQ (reference sequence). This chain's CDR3 is CASSWTGGSSYNEQFF. The CDR3 DNA follows: TGTGCCAGCAGCTGGACAGGGGGCAGCTCCTACAATGAGCAGTTCTTC.

This clone came up once. The chain carries TRBV7-9 and TRBJ1-5, with D possibly being TRBD1 (5 bases). From germline, CDR1 is SEHNR and CDR2 FQNEAQ (reference sequence). V was trimmed by 4 bases and J by 6 bases, leaving 13 bases between them. The CDR3 is 14 residues long. For the CDR3, the DNA is TGTGCCAGCAGCTCGGACAAGTCACGTCAGCCCCAGCATTTT. Translated, it gives CASSSDKSRQPQHF.

The chain couples TRBV6-6 to TRBJ1-2, with 7 bases matching TRBD1. The CDR3 has 13 residues. J gave up 8 bases and V 7 bases, and 10 bases lay outside the gene matches. Germline V gene lookup returns CDR1 MNHNY and CDR2 SVGAGI (reference sequence). The CDR3 is CASTRTGGSGYTF. Written as DNA, the CDR3 is TGTGCCAGCACCCGGACAGGTGGATCAGGCTACACCTTC.